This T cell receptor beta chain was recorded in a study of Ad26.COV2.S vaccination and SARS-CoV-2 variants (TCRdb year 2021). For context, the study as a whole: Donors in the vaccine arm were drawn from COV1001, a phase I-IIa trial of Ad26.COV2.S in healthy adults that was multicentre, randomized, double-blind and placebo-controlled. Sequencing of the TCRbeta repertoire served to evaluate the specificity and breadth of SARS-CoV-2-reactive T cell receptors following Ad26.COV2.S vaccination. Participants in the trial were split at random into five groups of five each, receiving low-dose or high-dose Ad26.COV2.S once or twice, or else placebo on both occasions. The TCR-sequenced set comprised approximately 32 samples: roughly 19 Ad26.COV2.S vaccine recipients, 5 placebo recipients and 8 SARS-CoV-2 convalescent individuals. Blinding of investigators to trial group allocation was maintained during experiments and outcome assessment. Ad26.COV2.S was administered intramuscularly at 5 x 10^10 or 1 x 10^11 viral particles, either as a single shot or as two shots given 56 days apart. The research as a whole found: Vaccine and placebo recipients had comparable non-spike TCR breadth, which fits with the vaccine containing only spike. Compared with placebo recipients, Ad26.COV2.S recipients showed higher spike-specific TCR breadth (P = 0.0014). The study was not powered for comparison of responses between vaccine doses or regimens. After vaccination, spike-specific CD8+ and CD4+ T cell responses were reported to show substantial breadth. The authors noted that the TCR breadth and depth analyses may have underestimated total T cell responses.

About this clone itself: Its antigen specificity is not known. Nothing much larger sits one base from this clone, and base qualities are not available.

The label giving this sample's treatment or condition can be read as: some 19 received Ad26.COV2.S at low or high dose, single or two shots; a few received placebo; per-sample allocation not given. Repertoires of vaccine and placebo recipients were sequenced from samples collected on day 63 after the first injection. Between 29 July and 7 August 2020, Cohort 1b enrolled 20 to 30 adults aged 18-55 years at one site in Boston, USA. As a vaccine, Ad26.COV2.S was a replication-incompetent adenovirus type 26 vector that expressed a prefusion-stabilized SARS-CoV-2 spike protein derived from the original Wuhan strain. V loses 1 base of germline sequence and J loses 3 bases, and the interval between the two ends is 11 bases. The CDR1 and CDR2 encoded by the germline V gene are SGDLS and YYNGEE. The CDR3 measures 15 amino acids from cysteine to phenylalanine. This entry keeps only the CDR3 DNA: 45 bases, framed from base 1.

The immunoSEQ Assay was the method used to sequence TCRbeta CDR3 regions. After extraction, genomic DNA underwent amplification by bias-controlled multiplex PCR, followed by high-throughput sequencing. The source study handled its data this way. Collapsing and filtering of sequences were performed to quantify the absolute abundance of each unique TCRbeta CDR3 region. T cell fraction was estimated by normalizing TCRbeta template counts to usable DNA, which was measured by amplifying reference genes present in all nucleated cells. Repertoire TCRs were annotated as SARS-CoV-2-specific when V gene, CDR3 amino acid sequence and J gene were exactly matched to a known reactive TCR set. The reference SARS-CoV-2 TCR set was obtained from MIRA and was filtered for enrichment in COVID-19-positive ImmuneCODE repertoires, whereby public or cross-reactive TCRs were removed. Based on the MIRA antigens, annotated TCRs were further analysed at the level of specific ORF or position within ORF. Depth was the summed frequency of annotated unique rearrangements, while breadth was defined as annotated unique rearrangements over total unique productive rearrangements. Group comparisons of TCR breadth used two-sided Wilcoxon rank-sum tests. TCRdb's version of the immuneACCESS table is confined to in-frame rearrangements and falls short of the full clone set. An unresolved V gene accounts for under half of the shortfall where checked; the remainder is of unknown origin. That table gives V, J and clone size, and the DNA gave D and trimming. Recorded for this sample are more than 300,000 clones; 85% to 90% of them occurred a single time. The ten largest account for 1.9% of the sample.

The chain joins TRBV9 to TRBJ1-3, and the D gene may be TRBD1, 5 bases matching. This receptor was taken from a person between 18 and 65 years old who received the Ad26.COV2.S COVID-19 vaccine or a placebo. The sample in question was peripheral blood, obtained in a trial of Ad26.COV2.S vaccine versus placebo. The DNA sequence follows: TGTGCCAGCAGCGTAAGCGGGGGTGGTGGAAACACCATATATTTT. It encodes CASSVSGGGGNTIYF.